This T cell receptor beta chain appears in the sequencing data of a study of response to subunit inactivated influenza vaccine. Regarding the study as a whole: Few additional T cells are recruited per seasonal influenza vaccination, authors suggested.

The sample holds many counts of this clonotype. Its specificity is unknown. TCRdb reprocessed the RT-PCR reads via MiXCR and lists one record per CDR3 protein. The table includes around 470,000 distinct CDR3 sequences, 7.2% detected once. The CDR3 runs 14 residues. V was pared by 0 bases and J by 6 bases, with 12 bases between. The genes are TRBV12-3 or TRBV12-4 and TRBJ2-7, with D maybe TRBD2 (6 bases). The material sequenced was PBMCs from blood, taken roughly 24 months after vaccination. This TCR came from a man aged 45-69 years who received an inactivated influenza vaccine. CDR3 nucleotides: TGTGCCAGCAGTTTAGCCGGGGGTACCGTCGAGCAGTACTTC. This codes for CASSLAGGTVEQYF.